The T cell receptor (beta chain) described here comes from a study of neurological immune-mediated disorders. Across the whole study: Among the roughly 35 patients with multiple sclerosis, about 31 were relapsing-remitting, while 3 were secondary progressive. Study findings and constraints: HTLV-1-associated myelopathy had the most TCR clonal expansion, and multiple sclerosis had the least, less than healthy controls.

cDNA was made by 5'RACE with 10-nucleotide random UMIs. Whenever a sequencing run was performed, it yielded over 190 million TCR-beta sequences from 15-18 subjects. TCRdb redid the calling of the 5' RACE reads with MiXCR, one entry per CDR3 protein. The sample holds about 80,000 distinct CDR3 sequences, around 4.5% seen once. Time point defined: longitudinal time-point 3. A word on this clonotype: The target antigen is unknown.

This CDR3 has 16 residues. Germline V CDR1 and CDR2: SGHTA, FQGNSA. V dropped 1 base and J dropped 10 bases, with 17 bases sitting between them. This receptor was identified in a woman aged 55-69 years with multiple sclerosis. This chain connects TRBV7-2 to TRBJ1-6; tentative D call: TRBD1 (5 bases). Sequencing was performed on PBMCs. CDR3 DNA sequence: TGTGCCAGCAGCTTAGGTGTGGTCAGGGTCGGCTCACCCCTCCACTTT. Residues: CASSLGVVRVGSPLHF.